The clone carrying this T cell receptor beta chain has only a few counts. This sample is drawn from a study of T-cell reconstitution after alpha-beta-depleted transplantation in children. During its preparation, the TCRbeta library received unique molecular identifiers. TCRdb called the PCR reads again in MiXCR, with one record for every CDR3 protein. The data hold approximately 350,000 distinct CDR3 sequences, with about an eighth observed a single time. J gave up 5 bases and V 2 bases, and 5 bases lay outside the gene matches. The germline CDR1 and CDR2 sequences are MNHEY and SVGAGI. CDR3 length: 15 amino acids.

The chain employs TRBV6-5 and TRBJ2-5; 10 bases are a match to TRBD1. Sequencing was performed on PBMCs, taken from the stem cell graft. This receptor was obtained from a human donor who donated a stem cell graft to a child with Fanconi anemia. This CDR3 reads CASSYMGQGTETQYF. In nucleotides, the CDR3 is TGTGCCAGCAGTTACATGGGACAGGGGACGGAGACCCAGTACTTC.